The 9 T cell receptor beta chains reported below all come from one sample, sequenced in a study of blood T cell repertoires in COVID-19 (dated by TCRdb to 2019 to 2021). Libraries were made using the immunoSEQ multiplex PCR assay. The immuneACCESS repertoire file appears here via TCRdb, limited to in-frame rearrangements. These files lack a portion of the clones; in checked studies, under half of the deficit traces to unresolved V genes, and the cause of the others is not known. Present in this sample are approximately 300,000 clones, roughly 83% of which were seen just once. Jointly, the top ten make up under 2% of the sample. The specimen was peripheral blood. Receptors were obtained from a woman in her forties or fifties with acute or convalescent COVID-19.

This clone was detected a few times. The rearrangement uses TRBV5-1 and TRBJ2-2; 9 nucleotides match TRBD2. CDR1 SGHRS and CDR2 YFSETQ come from the germline V gene. This CDR3 region has 17 residues. V lost 3 bases, J lost 4 bases, and 10 bases stayed unmatched. The DNA for the CDR3 is TGCGCCAGCAGCTCTGTTGAGACTAGCGGCCTCACCGGGGAGCTGTTTTTT. The encoded protein is CASSSVETSGLTGELFF.

V gene TRBV27 combines with J gene TRBJ1-3; D perhaps matches TRBD1 (5 bases). Between the trimmed V and J ends, which lost 2 bases and 0 bases, there was a span of 26 bases. The CDR3 contains 21 residues. Germline V gene sequence: CDR1 MNHEY, CDR2 SMNVEV (reference sequence). This CDR3 is CASSLIQRALLGLLSGNTIYF. In DNA, the CDR3 is TGTGCCAGCAGTTTAATCCAACGGGCTCTACTGGGGCTCCTCTCTGGAAACACCATATATTTT.

This CDR3 is CASSFYGAEKLFF. The CDR3 DNA reads as TGTGCCAGCAGCTTCTACGGTGCCGAAAAACTGTTTTTT. The chain joins TRBV11-2 to TRBJ1-4; D is unresolved. The germline V and J ends were trimmed by 3 bases and 8 bases, with 10 bases remaining between them. CDR3 size: 13 residues. CDR1 and CDR2 (germline): SGHAT, FQNNGV.

The chain recombines TRBV7-3 with TRBJ2-3, with 16 nucleotides matching TRBD2. V shed 5 bases and J 4 bases; nucleotides not matched to a gene: 3. CDR3 length: 16 residues. Germline V CDR1 and CDR2: SGHTA, FQGTGA. For the CDR3, the DNA is TGTGCCAGCAGCCCGGGACTAGCGGGAGGGGCAGATACGCAGTATTTT. Translated, it gives CASSPGLAGGADTQYF. Supplemented by reference TRBV7-3 and TRBJ2-3, the full variable domain reads GAGVSQTPSNKVTEKGKYVELRCDPISGHTALYWYRQSLGQGPEFLIYFQGTGAADDSGLPNDRFFAVRPEGSVSTLKIQRTERGDSAVYLCASSPGLAGGADTQYFGPGTRLTVL.

The chain recombines TRBV9 with TRBJ2-5, with D perhaps TRBD1 (6 bases). The CDR3 consists of 14 residues. Germline values: CDR1 SGDLS, CDR2 YYNGEE. The V end was cut by 0 bases, the J end by 5 bases, with 11 bases between. CDR3 sequence (DNA): TGTGCCAGCAGCGTAGCCAGTGGGGGCGAGACCCAGTACTTC. Protein product: CASSVASGGETQYF.

V and J are TRBV3-1 (or the pseudogene TRBV3-2) and TRBJ1-5; D might be TRBD1 (5 bases). Trimming took 0 bases from V and 3 from J, leaving 9 bases between them. CDR3 length equals 15 residues. CDR1 is LGHDT, CDR2 YNNKEL, per germline (reference sequence). CDR3 in DNA: TGTGCCAGCAGCCAAGATTGGGGGGTCAATCAGCCCCAGCATTTT. Translated: CASSQDWGVNQPQHF.

The chain uses TRBV24-1 and TRBJ2-5, with D possibly matching TRBD1 (6 bases). The V end lost 1 base, the J end lost 5 bases, and 16 bases lay between the germline ends. The CDR3 is 16 residues long. CDR1 and CDR2 (germline): KGHDR, SFDVKD. The CDR3 coding sequence is TGTGCCACCAGTGATTTTGGGACCTTCCAGGGGGAGACCCAGTACTTC. This translates into CATSDFGTFQGETQYF.

The rearrangement uses TRBV19 and TRBJ1-1; TRBD1 matches 8 bases. The CDR3 consists of 17 residues. Germline V lookup: CDR1 LNHDA, CDR2 SQIVND (reference sequence). J lost 1 base, V lost 5 bases, and 12 bases had no gene match. The CDR3 DNA reads TGTGCCAGTAGTCGCCTTCCAGGGGGCGTTTGGAACACTGAAGCTTTCTTT. Its protein is CASSRLPGGVWNTEAFF.

The V and J genes are TRBV9 and TRBJ2-7; no reliable D call. The CDR3 length is 14 residues. Germline CDR1 is SGDLS and CDR2 is YYNGEE. V dropped 4 bases and J dropped 3 bases, with 14 bases sitting between them. This chain's CDR3 is CASSPSLSFYEQYF. CDR3 DNA: TGTGCCAGCAGCCCAAGTCTAAGCTTCTACGAGCAGTACTTC.